The 14 T cell receptor beta chains presented below share a single source sample, sequenced in a study of Ad26.COV2.S vaccination and SARS-CoV-2 variants. TCRdb's copy holds only in-frame clones and misses some; the assay was immunoSEQ multiplex PCR. Of roughly 250,000 clones detected, approximately 88% appear once; the ten largest clones hold about 2.7%. Treatment reported: roughly 20 received Ad26.COV2.S at low or high dose, single or two shots; roughly five received placebo; per-sample allocation not given. Each sample was drawn 63 days after the first injection (of vaccine or placebo). The material sequenced was peripheral blood, taken in a trial of Ad26.COV2.S vaccine versus placebo. Receptor source: a person between 18 and 65 years old who received the Ad26.COV2.S COVID-19 vaccine or a placebo.

This clone has a handful of counts. The chain joins TRBV5-1 to TRBJ2-5; D might be TRBD2 (6 bases). Looked up from germline, CDR1 is SGHRS and CDR2 is YFSETQ. The length of the CDR3 is 14 residues. The V end was cut by 2 bases, the J end by 5 bases, with 13 bases between. The CDR3 DNA sequence: TGCGCCAGCAGCTTCGGAGGGCCTGATGAGACCCAGTACTTC. Translating it yields CASSFGGPDETQYF.

The chain links TRBV2 to TRBJ2-7; TRBD2 matches 8 bases. V shed 2 bases, J shed 5 bases, and the junction held 11 bases outside the gene matches. Germline CDR1 reads SNHLY; CDR2 reads FYNNEI. The CDR3 length is 16 residues. The CDR3, as DNA: TGTGCCAGCAGTGAAAGAAGGGTTGCGGGGGGAAACGAGCAGTACTTC. Protein: CASSERRVAGGNEQYF.

The V call is TRBV6-1, the J call TRBJ2-3; 13 nucleotides match TRBD2. Losses at the gene ends were 1 base for V and 0 bases for J; bases not matched to a gene: 4. The CDR3 totals 18 residues. Germline-derived CDR1 and CDR2 are MNHNS and SASEGT. The CDR3 region has the DNA TGTGCCAGCAGTGAAGGGGAACTAGCGGGGGGGAGCACAGATACGCAGTATTTT. The encoded protein is CASSEGELAGGSTDTQYF.

This chain joins TRBV7-2 and TRBJ2-3, with TRBD2 as a possible D gene (5 bases). The length of the CDR3 is 13 residues. The V and J ends lost 3 bases and 4 bases respectively, with 8 bases between them. The germline V gene has CDR1 SGHTA and CDR2 FQGNSA. CDR3: CASSLDFSDTQYF. The CDR3 DNA reads as TGTGCCAGCAGCTTGGACTTTTCAGATACGCAGTATTTT.

CDR3 sequence: CAWSELSGGKETQYF. The CDR3 DNA follows: TGTGCCTGGAGTGAGCTTAGCGGGGGAAAAGAGACCCAGTACTTC. The chain has TRBV30 and TRBJ2-5, with 9 bases identical to TRBD2. The CDR3 loop spans 15 amino acids. The germline V gene has CDR1 GTSNPN and CDR2 SVGIG (reference sequence). V shed 1 base, J shed 3 bases, and the junction held 6 bases outside the gene matches.

CDR3 in DNA: TGTGCCAGCGCAAGCGTAACGGGAGAGACCCAGTACTTC. It codes for CASASVTGETQYF. The chain employs TRBV5-6 and TRBJ2-5; D not certain. With 7 bases removed from V and 4 bases from J, the gap between germline ends came to 14 bases. Per germline, CDR1 SGHDT and CDR2 YYEEEE. There are 13 residues in the CDR3.

The rearrangement links TRBV11-2 to TRBJ2-5; 7 bases fit TRBD1. Germline CDR1 SGHAT, CDR2 FQNNGV. CDR3 size: 15 residues. Losses at the gene ends were 2 bases for V and 4 bases for J; bases not matched to a gene: 7. The CDR3 DNA reads TGTGCCAGCAGCTTATCTAAGGGGGCGGGAGAGACCCAGTACTTC. It codes for CASSLSKGAGETQYF.

V gene TRBV7-7 combines with J gene TRBJ2-1; tentatively, D is TRBD1 or TRBD2 (5 bases each). Germline-derived CDR1 and CDR2 are SSHAT and FNYEAQ (reference sequence). This CDR3 spans 17 amino acids. Trimming removed 2 bases from V and 3 bases from J, with 17 bases in between. CDR3 sequence reads: CASSLHLGTSSYNEQFF. CDR3 sequence (DNA): TGTGCCAGCAGCTTACATTTGGGGACCTCCAGCTACAATGAGCAGTTCTTC.

Written as DNA, the CDR3 is TGTGCCAGCTCACCACAGCGCAGTTCCTACAATGAGCAGTTCTTC. As protein: CASSPQRSSYNEQFF. The J gene is TRBJ2-1, the V gene TRBV18; D not resolved. Germline V CDR1 and CDR2: KGHSH, LQKENI. The germline V and J ends were trimmed by 1 base and 1 base, with 8 bases remaining between them. The CDR3 has 15 amino acids.

The chain uses TRBV5-1 and TRBJ2-1, with 11 bases matching TRBD2. After removal of 4 bases from V and 4 bases from J, the junction contained 7 bases not matched to a gene. The CDR3 has 16 amino acids. Germline CDR1 SGHRS, CDR2 YFSETQ. The CDR3 DNA reads TGCGCCAGCAGCCCAACTAGCGGGGGAGTTTACAATGAGCAGTTCTTC. Its protein product is CASSPTSGGVYNEQFF.

This clone was counted a few times. The chain combines TRBV5-1 with TRBJ1-6; 9 bases fit TRBD1. CDR1 is SGHRS and CDR2 is YFSETQ in the germline V gene. With 4 bases clipped from V and 0 bases from J, the junction kept 5 bases outside the gene matches. The CDR3 has 17 amino acids. CDR3 in DNA: TGCGCCAGCAGCCATGGGACAGGGCTCTCCTATAATTCACCCCTCCACTTT. Encoded protein: CASSHGTGLSYNSPLHF.

The rearrangement joins TRBV6-5 to TRBJ1-1, with 10 bases identical to TRBD1. V lost 6 bases to trimming and J lost 6 bases; unmatched junction nucleotides: 10. Germline values: CDR1 MNHEY, CDR2 SVGAGI. The CDR3 contains 15 residues. CDR3 protein: CASSFADRGESEAFF. The CDR3 nucleotides read TGTGCCAGCAGCTTCGCGGACAGGGGGGAGTCTGAAGCTTTCTTT.

The chain combines TRBV6-5 with TRBJ2-4; D perhaps matches TRBD2 (6 bases). The CDR3 loop spans 16 amino acids. Deletions cut 0 bases from V and 0 bases from J, with 9 bases between. The germline V gene has CDR1 MNHEY and CDR2 SVGAGI. CDR3 amino acids: CASSYSPGVAKNIQYF. The DNA of the CDR3 is TGTGCCAGCAGTTACTCACCGGGGGTAGCCAAAAACATTCAGTACTTC.

The rearrangement joins TRBV6-2 or TRBV6-3 to TRBJ2-7; TRBD2 might be the D (5 bases). Trimming took 0 bases from V and 2 from J, leaving 5 bases between them. The CDR3 is made up of 13 amino acids. Per the germline V gene, CDR1 is MNHEY and CDR2 is SVGEGT. CDR3 nucleotides: TGTGCCAGCAGTTACTCGAGGGCCTACGAGCAGTACTTC. This gives the protein CASSYSRAYEQYF.